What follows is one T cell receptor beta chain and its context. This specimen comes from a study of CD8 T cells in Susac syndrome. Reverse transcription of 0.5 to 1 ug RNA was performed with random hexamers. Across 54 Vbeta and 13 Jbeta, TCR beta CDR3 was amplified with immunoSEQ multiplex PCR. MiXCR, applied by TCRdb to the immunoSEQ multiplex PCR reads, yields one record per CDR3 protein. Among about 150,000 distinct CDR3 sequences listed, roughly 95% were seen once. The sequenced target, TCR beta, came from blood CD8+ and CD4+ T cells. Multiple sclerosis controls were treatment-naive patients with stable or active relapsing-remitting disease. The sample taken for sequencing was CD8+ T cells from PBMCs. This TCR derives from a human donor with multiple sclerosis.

For the CDR3, the DNA is TGCAGCGTTGAAAAGGGGATGAACACTGAAGCTTTCTTT. Translation gives CSVEKGMNTEAFF. The chain carries TRBV29-1 and TRBJ1-1; the D gene is possibly TRBD1 (5 bases). The CDR3 covers 13 residues. CDR1 SQVTM and CDR2 ANQGSEA come from the germline V gene. Trimming shortened V by 2 bases and J by 0 bases, and 7 bases separated the two germline ends.